This TCR beta chain was sequenced in a study of CD8 T cells in Susac syndrome (dated by TCRdb to between 2018 and 2021). About the full investigation: Whether CD8+ T cell activation and differentiation in Susac syndrome was antigen driven was tested using repertoire sequencing. CD8+ T cell repertoire clonality was compared between some 13 healthy donors, roughly 14 Susac syndrome patients and approximately 16 multiple sclerosis patients. General findings and caveats noted by the study authors: The number of individuals in the TCR sequencing and HLA analysis was recognized as being relatively small.

The germline V gene yields MNHNS for CDR1 and SASEGT for CDR2. From its cysteine to its phenylalanine, the CDR3 spans 12 amino acids. The sequence is cut down to CDR3 DNA, 36 bases in frame from base 1. V and J lose 4 bases and 6 bases, and a span of 7 bases separates them. Concerning this clonotype itself: Its binding antigen is unknown. Base-call qualities are not available, and no considerably larger clone is one nucleotide away.

RNA was extracted using the RNeasy kit, and about 0.45 to 1 ug of the RNA was reverse transcribed with random hexamers. TCR beta CDR3 regions were amplified with the immunoSEQ multiplex PCR assay covering 54 Vbeta and 13 Jbeta segments. PCR amplification bias was corrected by using a synthetic template baseline for primer optimization and computational correction. Processing in the source paper ran as follows. Reads were annotated to V, D and J genes according to IMGT and were analyzed with immunoSEQ Analyzer, with only productive sequences retained. Clonality was computed as one minus Shannon entropy normalized by log2 of the number of productive unique sequences. Public and private clones were assessed among the 100 most prevalent clones of each patient and control. Susac-specific clones were defined as absent from healthy and MS cohorts, 1052 published viral clones and other ImmuneACCESS disease sequences. TCRdb's own reprocessing of the public reads used fastp at Q25 and MiXCR and kept productive beta chains. For every CDR3 protein sequence, its rows merge into one entry that carries the most common genes and DNA. These V and J calls are TCRdb output, not the study's own analysis. The sample profile shows over 350,000 distinct CDR3 sequences; around 83% of them were found once. The ten largest clones take up about 0.12% of the sample.

Peripheral blood CD8+ and CD4+ T cells from healthy donors, Susac syndrome patients and multiple sclerosis patients were profiled using high-throughput TCR beta sequencing. The multiple sclerosis controls were treatment-naive patients whose relapsing-remitting disease, either stable or active, fulfilled the revised McDonald criteria. Bulk CD8+ and CD4+ T cells were purified magnetically by negative isolation, whereas CD8+ TEMRA cells were enriched by FACS. Blood was drawn into EDTA tubes, processed within 24 hours, and PBMCs were isolated by density gradient centrifugation. PBMCs intended for TCR sequencing were cryopreserved in liquid nitrogen and were subsequently thawed in a 37 degrees C water bath. A purity of at least 90% was achieved for sorted or isolated CD4+, CD8+ and CD8+ TEMRA cells.

Sequencing was carried out using CD8+ T cells from PBMCs. The rearrangement combines TRBV6-1 with TRBJ1-5, with the D gene too uncertain to name. This clonotype was sampled from a human donor with multiple sclerosis. This receptor has the CDR3 CASSAVSQPQHF. Read as DNA, the sequence is TGTGCCAGCAGTGCAGTTAGTCAGCCCCAGCATTTT.